Detailed here is one TCR beta chain. No cognate antigen has been identified for it. No base-level quality is on record; no much larger clone is a single base apart. The sample is drawn from a study of shared clonotypes between healthy human individuals (TCRdb year 2020). The study in broad terms: The cohort comprised two women and a few men aged 18 to 49 years. Different laboratories and diverse techniques were used to prepare libraries and sequence TCR repertoires, to increase sequencing depth and limit assay-specific biases. To estimate repertoire size and how much clonotypes are shared between individuals, the study performed deep sequencing of blood TCR repertoires from 4 to 6 healthy adults. Per donor, leukapheresis produced somewhere between about 0.9 and 10 billion PBMCs. For each donor, CD4 naive and CD4 memory were each run on three plates, CD8 naive on two plates, and CD8 memory on one plate.

Donors were healthy HIV-negative adults with no recently reported acute infections or vaccinations. Every donor was a Caucasian adult living in Nashville, Tennessee, USA. CD4+ T cells were enriched by magnetic negative selection, after which naive cells were positively selected on CD45RA and the negative fraction was taken as the memory subset. After blood collection by leukapheresis, PBMCs were isolated using Ficoll-Histopaque density gradient centrifugation and then cryopreserved in the vapor phase of liquid nitrogen. Purity and quantity of every magnetically sorted T cell population were checked by analytical flow cytometry. Each sorted fraction had its genomic DNA isolated and then quantified by UV absorbance on a Nanodrop 2000c. Taken from the germline V gene, the CDR1 and CDR2 loops are KGHSH and LQKENI. V is cut by 4 bases and J by 2 bases, and the space between the germline ends is 11 bases. The CDR3 contains 14 residues, cysteine and phenylalanine counted. CDR3 DNA is the only sequence kept; it has 42 bases, read in frame from the first base.

TCR CDR3 regions were amplified from genomic DNA by multiplex PCR using the deep immunoSEQ assay. Extracted genomic DNA from each cell subset was spread evenly across all wells of several immunoSEQ 96-well plates, with each plate serving as a replicate. For sorted subsets, each replicate PCR was loaded with around 220 ng genomic DNA, equivalent to 30,000 or so T cell genomes. Purified libraries were quantified with a Qubit 3.0 fluorometer, sized on a Bioanalyzer 2100, and re-quantified with the KAPA Library Quantification kit. Each immunoSEQ 96-well plate was sequenced on its own single-read 150-cycle Illumina NextSeq 550 flow cell. The paper's data handling went like this. Because the immunoSEQ output held only junctional sequences and lacked quality scores, the filtering could not match the filtering applied to full-length reads. Sequences were annotated with PyIR, a Python wrapper for IgBLAST v1.9, using IMGT germline references to assign V/J genes and CDR3. Reads were removed for weak V/J assignments (E-value above 1e-6), missing CDR3, stop codons, out-of-frame junctions, or ambiguous translated residues. A V3J clonotype was defined by an identical inferred V gene, J gene, and CDR3 amino acid sequence. Percentage overlap between repertoires was calculated by dividing the number of shared unique clonotypes by the size of the smaller repertoire. RTK rarefaction, the Chao1 estimator, and Recon v2.1 estimates of unobserved clonotypes were used to assess repertoire richness. OLGA was used to compute generation probabilities for all TCRbeta clonotypes that the gDNA method yielded from a handful of donors. Imported from immuneACCESS, the table was reduced by TCRdb to in-frame sequences with V and J called. These copies leave out some clones; in studies compared against another copy, an unresolved V gene accounts for under half, and the cause of the remainder is not known. D and trimming come from the DNA, and the V and J calls and clone size come from that table. This sample is represented by about 980,000 clones; around 80% of them were singletons. Clones ranked in the top ten supply approximately 1.5% of the sample.

What the work shows at the level of the full study, not this receptor alone: Across four donors, approximately 4.9% of naive CD4, approximately 3.6% of naive CD8, under 2.5% of memory CD4, and 0.4% to 0.45% of memory CD8 clonotypes were shared. Higher generation probabilities were observed for clonotypes shared by all four sorted-subset donors than for non-shared clonotypes. Based on pairwise subsampling, the degree of clonotype sharing among donors was expected to be affected by sequencing depth. Larger estimated clonotype richness was generally found for naive subsets than for memory subsets. The small number of donors limited the genetic and exposure-history diversity represented. Sampling was restricted to blood, and TCR repertoires in tissue are likely to differ from TCR repertoires in blood. Even with the large sequencing depth, rarefaction of the sorted-subset datasets indicated that sequencing was incomplete.

Specimen: memory CD4+ T cells sorted from blood. This sample's cell subset or site label indicates: CD45RA-negative fraction. The clonotype was recovered from a man aged 18 to 30 in good health. The chain was built from TRBV18 and TRBJ2-5; perhaps TRBD1 is the D gene, with 6 bases matching. The DNA is TGTGCCAGCTCACGCTTACAGGGTCAAGAGACCCAGTACTTC. It translates as CASSRLQGQETQYF.